Each of the 23 T cell receptor beta chains below was sequenced from the same sample in a study of cytomegalovirus exposure and HLA in healthy donors (dated by TCRdb to about 2017). The library came from the immunoSEQ multiplex PCR assay. For the multiplex PCR, a mixture combining 60 forward primers for TCR Vbeta segments and 13 reverse primers for TCR Jbeta segments was used. As stored in TCRdb, this immuneACCESS dataset retains in-frame rearrangements with V and J assigned. A fraction of the clones does not appear; measured against another copy, unresolved V genes explain less than half of the discrepancy, and the remainder lacks a known reason. Counted in this sample were around 100,000 clones; about 86% of them appeared once. The ten largest clones capture less than 5% of the sample. Sample: PBMCs. The receptor source for this set is a woman aged 70-85 years in good health and CMV-seropositive.

This rearrangement joins TRBV11-2 to TRBJ1-4; 7 bases are a match to TRBD1. The CDR3 runs 14 residues. CDR1 is SGHAT and CDR2 is FQNNGV in the germline V gene. The V and J ends lost 4 bases and 7 bases, in that order; junction bases with no gene match: 6. The CDR3 DNA reads as TGTGCCAGCAGCTCCCGGGACAGTTTTGAAAAACTGTTTTTT. Encoded protein: CASSSRDSFEKLFF.

This clone was seen just once. V gene TRBV18 combines with J gene TRBJ2-3, with 12 bases that match TRBD1. V lost 3 bases to trimming and J lost 5 bases; unmatched junction nucleotides: 3. Germline-derived CDR1 and CDR2 are KGHSH and LQKENI. The CDR3 has 15 amino acids. Written as DNA, the CDR3 is TGTGCCAGCTCACCGGGACAGGGGGCACGAGATACGCAGTATTTT. This translates into CASSPGQGARDTQYF. Drawing the rest from reference TRBV18 and TRBJ2-3, the complete variable domain is NAGVMQNPRHLVRRRGQEARLRCSPMKGHSHVYWYRQLPEEGLKFMVYLQKENIIDESGMPKERFSAEFPKEGPSILRIQQVVRGDSAAYFCASSPGQGARDTQYFGPGTRLTVL.

This chain uses TRBV4-3 with TRBJ2-7; a weak D match, TRBD2 (6 bases). Trimming removed 0 bases at V and 6 bases at J, with 15 bases between. The CDR3 consists of 15 residues. Germline V CDR1 and CDR2: LGHNA, YSLEER. CDR3 nucleotides: TGCGCCAGCAGCCAAGAGCCAGGGCGGGGTCTCGAGCAGTACTTC. Amino acids: CASSQEPGRGLEQYF.

The chain uses TRBV19 and TRBJ2-5; D remains unclear. From germline, CDR1 is LNHDA and CDR2 SQIVND (reference sequence). Trimming pared 5 bases from V and 0 bases from J, leaving 7 bases between. The CDR3 has 13 amino acids. This CDR3 is CASSLRYQETQYF. DNA of the CDR3: TGTGCCAGTAGTCTGAGGTACCAAGAGACCCAGTACTTC. Supplemented by reference TRBV19 and TRBJ2-5, the full variable domain reads DGGITQSPKYLFRKEGQNVTLSCEQNLNHDAMYWYRQDPGQGLRLIYYSQIVNDFQKGDIAEGYSVSREKKESFPLTVTSAQKNPTAFYLCASSLRYQETQYFGPGTRLLVL.

The chain uses TRBV14 and TRBJ2-7; possible D gene TRBD2, 6 bases. CDR3 length equals 13 residues. Deletions cut 1 base from V and 12 bases from J, with 16 bases between. Germline CDR1 and CDR2: SGHDN and FVKESK. For the CDR3, the DNA is TGTGCCAGCAGCCAAGGGGGGGACCGGCGGCGGTACTTC. Translated, it gives CASSQGGDRRRYF.

There are a few counts of this clone. The rearrangement uses TRBV6-5 and TRBJ2-7, with D uncertain. The length of the CDR3 is 11 residues. Germline V gene lookup returns CDR1 MNHEY and CDR2 SVGAGI. The V gene lost 5 bases and the J gene lost 3 bases, with 5 bases spanning the gap. The CDR3 region has the DNA TGTGCCAGCAGTAATAACTACGAGCAGTACTTC. It is translated as CASSNNYEQYF.

Remarks on this clone: Sequence at one end of the junction differs from germline and may be a read error. The chain combines TRBV11-1 with TRBJ2-1, with 9 bases identical to TRBD2. The CDR3 has 13 residues. Germline V lookup: CDR1 SGHAT, CDR2 FQDESV (reference sequence). CDR3 sequence reads: CASTLAGANEQFF. CDR3 DNA: TGTGCCAGCACCTTAGCGGGGGCTAATGAGCAGTTCTTC.

This clone was seen a handful of times. J is TRBJ1-1 and V is TRBV28; 9 nucleotides match TRBD1. The V gene end was trimmed by 5 bases and the J gene end by 6 bases; junction bases not matched to a gene: 10. Germline V gives CDR1 MDHEN, CDR2 SYDVKM. CDR3 length equals 15 residues. The DNA for the CDR3 is TGTGCCAGCAGTGTTGCCGGGACAGGGTGGCCTGAAGCTTTCTTT. Translation: CASSVAGTGWPEAFF.

This chain uses TRBV30 with TRBJ2-7; 15 nucleotides line up with TRBD2. V shed 2 bases, J shed 6 bases, and the junction held 5 bases outside the gene matches. The CDR3 is made up of 15 amino acids. CDR1 and CDR2 from the germline V gene are GTSNPN and SVGIG (reference sequence). Here the CDR3 reads CAWSLGLAGGGEQYF. The CDR3 bases are TGTGCCTGGAGTTTGGGACTAGCGGGAGGAGGCGAGCAGTACTTC.

This clone was recorded only once. The chain joins TRBV5-1 to TRBJ2-5, with 8 bases matching TRBD2. Gene TRBJ2-7 matches the end of the DNA better, so the J call may be wrong. Germline V gene sequence: CDR1 SGHRS, CDR2 YFSETQ. The CDR3 length is 15 residues. The CDR3 loop is CASRGGAGATYEQYF. The CDR3, as DNA: TGCGCCAGCAGGGGTGGAGCGGGAGCAACATACGAGCAGTACTTC.

The chain combines TRBV7-9 with TRBJ2-2, with 7 bases aligning to TRBD1. The V segment lost 2 bases and the J segment 10 bases; nucleotides outside the gene matches: 4. This CDR3 has 13 amino acids. Germline CDR1 SEHNR, CDR2 FQNEAQ (reference sequence). Here the CDR3 DNA reads TGTGCCAGCAGCTTACCCGGACAGGAGGAGCTGTTTTTT. Amino acid sequence: CASSLPGQEELFF.

The chain links TRBV5-5 to TRBJ1-5; D is ambiguous. The CDR3 spans 14 residues. Trimming removed 4 bases at V and 0 bases at J, with 8 bases between. Germline loops: CDR1 SGHKS, CDR2 YYEKEE (reference sequence). CDR3 sequence reads: CASSLQISNQPQHF. The CDR3 nucleotides read TGTGCCAGCAGCCTACAGATTAGCAATCAGCCCCAGCATTTT. Based on the CDR3 plus reference TRBV5-5 and TRBJ1-5, the full variable domain is DAGVTQSPTHLIKTRGQQVTLRCSPISGHKSVSWYQQVLGQGPQFIFQYYEKEERGRGNFPDRFSARQFPNYSSELNVNALLLGDSALYLCASSLQISNQPQHFGDGTRLSIL.

The chain joins TRBV19 to TRBJ1-5; D is ambiguous. Trimming took off 7 bases at V and 4 bases at J, with 20 bases between the two ends. Germline V gives CDR1 LNHDA, CDR2 SQIVND (reference sequence). The CDR3 runs to 16 residues. The DNA of the CDR3 is TGTGCCAGTACCCCCAGCCCAACAGCCAATAATCAGCCCCAGCATTTT. Translating gives CASTPSPTANNQPQHF.

This chain connects TRBV29-1 to TRBJ2-3; TRBD1 aligns across 9 bases. With 4 bases clipped from V and 4 bases from J, the junction kept 3 bases outside the gene matches. Germline V lookup: CDR1 SQVTM, CDR2 ANQGSEA. The CDR3 extends over 13 amino acids. Here the CDR3 reads CSVGQGGADTQYF. The CDR3 DNA follows: TGCAGCGTTGGACAGGGGGGCGCAGATACGCAGTATTTT.

The rearrangement uses TRBV11-3 and TRBJ2-1; TRBD2 matches 8 bases. The CDR3 consists of 15 residues. Germline V lookup: CDR1 SGHNT, CDR2 YENEEA. V lost 5 bases to trimming and J lost 6 bases; unmatched junction nucleotides: 9. The CDR3 DNA sequence: TGTGCCAGCAGCGTCGGGACTAGGTCCACCAATGAGCAGTTCTTC. Translation gives CASSVGTRSTNEQFF.

This chain joins TRBV9 and TRBJ2-3; 10 bases are a match to TRBD2. V lost 1 base to trimming and J lost 0 bases; unmatched junction nucleotides: 2. CDR3 length: 16 residues. CDR1 is SGDLS and CDR2 is YYNGEE in the germline V gene. The CDR3 is CASSVLAGASTDTQYF. CDR3 sequence (DNA): TGTGCCAGCAGCGTACTAGCGGGGGCTAGCACAGATACGCAGTATTTT.

This chain uses TRBV6-1 with TRBJ2-3; a possible D gene is TRBD2 (6 bases). This CDR3 contains 15 residues. The germline V gene has CDR1 MNHNS and CDR2 SASEGT. The V end lost 9 bases, the J end lost 0 bases, and 16 bases lay between the germline ends. The CDR3 sequence: CASKRAPQSTDTQYF. The CDR3 nucleotides are TGTGCCAGTAAGCGGGCGCCCCAGAGCACAGATACGCAGTATTTT.

This sequence joins TRBV2 and TRBJ1-1, with D maybe TRBD1 (6 bases). V was shortened by 4 bases and J by 0 bases, with 9 bases between the two germline ends. Germline lookup yields CDR1 SNHLY and CDR2 FYNNEI. The CDR3 loop spans 14 amino acids. The CDR3 DNA is TGTGCCAGCAGTGGTCAGGGGCTGAACACTGAAGCTTTCTTT. Its translation is CASSGQGLNTEAFF. Full variable domain (missing parts from reference TRBV2 and TRBJ1-1): EPEVTQTPSHQVTQMGQEVILRCVPISNHLYFYWYRQILGQKVEFLVSFYNNEISEKSEIFDDQFSVERPDGSNFTLKIRSTKLEDSAMYFCASSGQGLNTEAFFGQGTRLTVV.

The rearrangement uses TRBV30 and TRBJ1-1; D is unclear. Germline V gives CDR1 GTSNPN, CDR2 SVGIG (reference sequence). Trimming removed 6 bases from V and 5 bases from J, with 13 bases in between. The CDR3 runs to 12 residues. In DNA, the CDR3 is TGTGCCTGCACCTACTACGGGACTGAAGCTTTCTTT. Translation: CACTYYGTEAFF.

This chain joins TRBV6-5 and TRBJ1-1; D ambiguous. CDR3 length equals 13 residues. CDR1 and CDR2 from the germline V gene are MNHEY and SVGAGI. With 2 bases removed from V and 3 bases from J, the gap between germline ends came to 7 bases. The CDR3 nucleotides read TGTGCCAGCAGTTACGGCAGGTACACTGAAGCTTTCTTT. Its protein product is CASSYGRYTEAFF.

V usage is TRBV12-5 and J usage is TRBJ2-1, with 16 bases fitting TRBD2. Germline V gene lookup returns CDR1 LGHNT and CDR2 FRNRAP. This CDR3 region has 16 residues. With V trimmed by 4 bases and J by 10 bases, 7 bases remained unmatched. CDR3 DNA sequence: TGTGCTAGTGGTTACCCGGGGACTAGCGGGAGGGGGGAGCAGTTCTTC. This translates into CASGYPGTSGRGEQFF.

The chain links TRBV14 to TRBJ2-5; D possibly corresponds to TRBD2 (6 bases). Germline V gene sequence: CDR1 SGHDN, CDR2 FVKESK. This CDR3 has 15 residues. The V and J ends lost 4 bases and 5 bases respectively, with 17 bases between them. CDR3 coding DNA: TGTGCCAGCAGCCTCCGGGTCGCACGGGGGGAGACCCAGTACTTC. Translation: CASSLRVARGETQYF.

The chain combines TRBV19 with TRBJ2-2, with 7 nucleotides matching TRBD2. V lost 4 bases to trimming and J lost 4 bases; unmatched junction nucleotides: 3. The germline V gene encodes CDR1 LNHDA and CDR2 SQIVND (reference sequence). This CDR3 region has 14 residues. In DNA, the CDR3 is TGTGCCAGTAGTAGTGCTAGCGGCACCGGGGAGCTGTTTTTT. Its translation: CASSSASGTGELFF.